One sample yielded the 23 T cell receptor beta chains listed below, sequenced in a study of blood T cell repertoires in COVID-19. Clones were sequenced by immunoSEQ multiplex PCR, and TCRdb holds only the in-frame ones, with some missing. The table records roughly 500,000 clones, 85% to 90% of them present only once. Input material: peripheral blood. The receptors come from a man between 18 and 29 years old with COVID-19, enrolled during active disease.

CDR3 in amino acids: CASSFSGGAVETQYF. DNA of the CDR3: TGCGCCAGCAGCTTTAGCGGGGGGGCCGTTGAGACCCAGTACTTC. This chain joins TRBV5-1 and TRBJ2-5; 11 nucleotides align to TRBD2. This CDR3 is 15 amino acids long. Per the germline V gene, CDR1 is SGHRS and CDR2 is YFSETQ. V was clipped by 2 bases and J by 5 bases; unmatched bases: 5.

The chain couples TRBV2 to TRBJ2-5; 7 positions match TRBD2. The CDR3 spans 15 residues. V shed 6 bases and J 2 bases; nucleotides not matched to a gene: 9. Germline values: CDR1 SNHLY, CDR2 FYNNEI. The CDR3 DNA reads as TGTGCCAGCAGCTCCTCTAGCGGAGGTCAAGAGACCCAGTACTTC. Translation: CASSSSSGGQETQYF.

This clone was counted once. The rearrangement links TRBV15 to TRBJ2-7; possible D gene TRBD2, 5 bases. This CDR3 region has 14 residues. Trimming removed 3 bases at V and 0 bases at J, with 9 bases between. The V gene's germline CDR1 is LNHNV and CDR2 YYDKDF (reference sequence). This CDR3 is CATSSDYVSYEQYF. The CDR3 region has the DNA TGTGCCACCAGCAGTGACTATGTCTCCTACGAGCAGTACTTC.

The CDR3 DNA reads as TGTGCCAGCAGTTACTCGGCGGGAGGCTATGGCTACACCTTC. Protein: CASSYSAGGYGYTF. The chain employs TRBV6-5 and TRBJ1-2; the D is unclear. Trimming stripped 0 bases from V and 4 bases from J, with 9 bases between. The germline V gene encodes CDR1 MNHEY and CDR2 SVGAGI. The CDR3 totals 14 residues.

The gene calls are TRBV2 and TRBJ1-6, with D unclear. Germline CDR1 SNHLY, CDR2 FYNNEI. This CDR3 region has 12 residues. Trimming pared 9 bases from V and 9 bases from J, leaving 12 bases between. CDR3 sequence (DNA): TGTGCCAGAAGGGAAGGTCGTTCACCCCTCCACTTT. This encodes CARREGRSPLHF.

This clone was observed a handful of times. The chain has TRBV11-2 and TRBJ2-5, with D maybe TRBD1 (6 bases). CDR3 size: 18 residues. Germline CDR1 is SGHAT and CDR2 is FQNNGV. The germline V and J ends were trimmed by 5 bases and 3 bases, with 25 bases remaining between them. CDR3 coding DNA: TGTGCCAGCAGCCGCCCAGTCAGGGGAGTCCACAAAAAAGAGACCCAGTACTTC. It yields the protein CASSRPVRGVHKKETQYF.

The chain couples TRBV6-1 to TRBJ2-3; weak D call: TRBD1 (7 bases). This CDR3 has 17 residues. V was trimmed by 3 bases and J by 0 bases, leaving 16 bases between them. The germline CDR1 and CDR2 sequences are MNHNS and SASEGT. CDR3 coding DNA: TGTGCCAGCAGTGACCGCCCAGGGGGGACTAGCACAGATACGCAGTATTTT. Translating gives CASSDRPGGTSTDTQYF.

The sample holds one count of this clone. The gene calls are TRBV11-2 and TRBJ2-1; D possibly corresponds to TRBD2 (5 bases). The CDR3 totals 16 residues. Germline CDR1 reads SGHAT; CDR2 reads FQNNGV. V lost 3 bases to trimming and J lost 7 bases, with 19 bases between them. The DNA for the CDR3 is TGTGCCAGCAGCTTCTCCCTAGGTTTGGGAGCGAATGAGCAGTTCTTC. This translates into CASSFSLGLGANEQFF.

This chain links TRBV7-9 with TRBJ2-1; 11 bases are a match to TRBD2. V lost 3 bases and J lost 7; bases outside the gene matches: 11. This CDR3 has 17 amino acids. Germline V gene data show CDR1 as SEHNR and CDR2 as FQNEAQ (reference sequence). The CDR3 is CASSLGNSGGARNEQFF. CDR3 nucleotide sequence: TGTGCCAGCAGCTTGGGTAATAGCGGGGGGGCCCGGAATGAGCAGTTCTTC.

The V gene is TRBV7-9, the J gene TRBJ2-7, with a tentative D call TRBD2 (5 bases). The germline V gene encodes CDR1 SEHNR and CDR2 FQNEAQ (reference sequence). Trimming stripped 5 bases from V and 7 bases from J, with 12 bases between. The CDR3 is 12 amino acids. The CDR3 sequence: CASSPTGWEQYF. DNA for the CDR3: TGTGCCAGCAGCCCCACGGGGTGGGAGCAGTACTTC.

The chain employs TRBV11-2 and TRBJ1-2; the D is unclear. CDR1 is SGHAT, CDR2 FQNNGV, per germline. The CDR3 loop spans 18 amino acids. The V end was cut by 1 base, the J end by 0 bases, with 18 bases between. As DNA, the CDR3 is TGTGCCAGCAGCTTAGGCCCTTCCTTCAGCGGAGCTAACTATGGCTACACCTTC. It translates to CASSLGPSFSGANYGYTF. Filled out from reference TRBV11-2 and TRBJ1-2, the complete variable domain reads EAGVAQSPRYKIIEKRQSVAFWCNPISGHATLYWYQQILGQGPKLLIQFQNNGVVDDSQLPKDRFSAERLKGVDSTLKIQPAKLEDSAVYLCASSLGPSFSGANYGYTFGSGTRLTVV.

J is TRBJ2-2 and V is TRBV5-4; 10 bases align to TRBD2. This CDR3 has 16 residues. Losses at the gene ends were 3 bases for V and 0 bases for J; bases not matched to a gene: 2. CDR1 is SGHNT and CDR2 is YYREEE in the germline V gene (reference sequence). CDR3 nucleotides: TGTGCCAGCAGCTACGGACTAGCGGCGAACACCGGGGAGCTGTTTTTT. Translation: CASSYGLAANTGELFF.

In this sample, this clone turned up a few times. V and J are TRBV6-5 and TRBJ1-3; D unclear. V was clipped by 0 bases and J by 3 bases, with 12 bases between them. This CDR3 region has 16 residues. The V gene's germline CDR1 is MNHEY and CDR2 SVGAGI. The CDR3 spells CASSYSLPESGNTIYF. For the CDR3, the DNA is TGTGCCAGCAGTTACTCTCTTCCAGAAAGTGGAAACACCATATATTTT.

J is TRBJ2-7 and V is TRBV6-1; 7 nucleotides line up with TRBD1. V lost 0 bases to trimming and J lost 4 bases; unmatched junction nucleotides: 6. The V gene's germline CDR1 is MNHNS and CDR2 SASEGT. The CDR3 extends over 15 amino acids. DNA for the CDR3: TGTGCCAGCAGTGAAGCGTCGGCAGGGGGATACGAGCAGTACTTC. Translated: CASSEASAGGYEQYF.

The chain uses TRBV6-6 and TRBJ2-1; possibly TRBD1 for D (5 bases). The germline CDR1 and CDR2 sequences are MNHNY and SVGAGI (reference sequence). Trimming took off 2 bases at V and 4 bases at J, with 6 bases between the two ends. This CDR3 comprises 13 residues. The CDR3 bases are TGTGCCAGCAGTTACGACAGATACAATGAGCAGTTCTTC. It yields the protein CASSYDRYNEQFF.

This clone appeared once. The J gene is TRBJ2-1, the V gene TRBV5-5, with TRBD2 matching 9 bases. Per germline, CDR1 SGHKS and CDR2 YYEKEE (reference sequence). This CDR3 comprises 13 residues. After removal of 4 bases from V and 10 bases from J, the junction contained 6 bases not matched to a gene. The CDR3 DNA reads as TGTGCCAGCAGCGCCGGACTAGCGTTGGAGCAGTTCTTC. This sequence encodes CASSAGLALEQFF.

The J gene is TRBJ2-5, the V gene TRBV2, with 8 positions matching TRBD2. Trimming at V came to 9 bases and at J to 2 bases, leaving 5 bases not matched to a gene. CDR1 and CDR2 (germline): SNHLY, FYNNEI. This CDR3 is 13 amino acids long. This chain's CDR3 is CARVAGPQETQYF. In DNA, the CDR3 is TGTGCCAGAGTAGCGGGACCTCAAGAGACCCAGTACTTC.

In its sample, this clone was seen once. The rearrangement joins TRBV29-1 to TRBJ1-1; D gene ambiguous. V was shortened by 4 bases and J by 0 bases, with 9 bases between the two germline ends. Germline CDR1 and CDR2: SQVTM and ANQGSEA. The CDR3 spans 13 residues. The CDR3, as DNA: TGCAGCGTTGGGAGGATTATGAACACTGAAGCTTTCTTT. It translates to CSVGRIMNTEAFF.

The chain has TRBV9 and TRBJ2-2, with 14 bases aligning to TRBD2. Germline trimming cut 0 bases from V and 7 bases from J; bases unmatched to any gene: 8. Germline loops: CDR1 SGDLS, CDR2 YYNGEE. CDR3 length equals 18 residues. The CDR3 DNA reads TGTGCCAGCAGCGTAGCGGAGGTTGGGACTAGCGGGGGCGGGGAGCTGTTTTTT. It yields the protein CASSVAEVGTSGGGELFF.

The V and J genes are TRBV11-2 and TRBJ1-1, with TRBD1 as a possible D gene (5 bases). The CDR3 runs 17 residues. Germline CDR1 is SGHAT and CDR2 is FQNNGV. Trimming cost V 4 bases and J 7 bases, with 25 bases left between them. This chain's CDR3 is CASSSTRGTPLASEAFF. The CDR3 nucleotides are TGTGCCAGCAGCTCAACAAGGGGCACCCCACTTGCGAGTGAAGCTTTCTTT.

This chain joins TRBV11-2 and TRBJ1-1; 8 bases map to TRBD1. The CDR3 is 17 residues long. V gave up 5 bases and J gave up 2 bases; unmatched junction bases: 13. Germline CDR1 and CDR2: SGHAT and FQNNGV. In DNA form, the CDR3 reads TGTGCCAGCAGCCCCGGACTCCGGGACAGGCTAAACACTGAAGCTTTCTTT. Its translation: CASSPGLRDRLNTEAFF. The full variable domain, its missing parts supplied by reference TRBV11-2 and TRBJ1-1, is EAGVAQSPRYKIIEKRQSVAFWCNPISGHATLYWYQQILGQGPKLLIQFQNNGVVDDSQLPKDRFSAERLKGVDSTLKIQPAKLEDSAVYLCASSPGLRDRLNTEAFFGQGTRLTVV.

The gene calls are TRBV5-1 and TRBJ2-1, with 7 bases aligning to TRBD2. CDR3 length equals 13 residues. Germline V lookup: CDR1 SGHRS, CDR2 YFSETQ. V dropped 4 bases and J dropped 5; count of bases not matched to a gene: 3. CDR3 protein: CASSVGTNNEQFF. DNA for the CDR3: TGCGCCAGCAGCGTCGGGACTAACAATGAGCAGTTCTTC.

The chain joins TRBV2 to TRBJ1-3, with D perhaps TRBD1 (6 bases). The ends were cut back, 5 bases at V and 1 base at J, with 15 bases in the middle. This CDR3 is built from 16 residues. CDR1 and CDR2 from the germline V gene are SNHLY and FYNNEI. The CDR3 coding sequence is TGTGCCAGCAGTTGGCTGGGACAATCATCTGGAAACACCATATATTTT. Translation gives CASSWLGQSSGNTIYF.